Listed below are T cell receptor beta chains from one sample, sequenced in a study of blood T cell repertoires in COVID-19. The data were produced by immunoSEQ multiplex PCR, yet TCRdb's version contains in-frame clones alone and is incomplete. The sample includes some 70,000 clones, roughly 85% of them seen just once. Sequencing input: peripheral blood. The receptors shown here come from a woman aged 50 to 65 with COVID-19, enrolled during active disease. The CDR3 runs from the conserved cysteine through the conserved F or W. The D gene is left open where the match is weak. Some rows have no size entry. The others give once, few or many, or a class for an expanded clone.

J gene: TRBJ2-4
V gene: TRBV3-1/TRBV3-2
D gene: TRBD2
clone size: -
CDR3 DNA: TGTGCCAGCAGCCAAACTAGCGGGAGGGCCTGGGGCATTCAGTACTTC
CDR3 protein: CASSQTSGRAWGIQYF

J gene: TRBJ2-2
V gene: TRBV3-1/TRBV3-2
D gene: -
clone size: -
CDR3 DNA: TGTGCCAGCAGCCCCAGGGTTGGCGGGGAGCTGTTTTTT
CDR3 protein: CASSPRVGGELFF

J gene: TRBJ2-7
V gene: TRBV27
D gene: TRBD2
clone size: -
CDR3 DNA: TGTGCCAGCAGTTTAACCCCAGCGGGAGGCTACGAGCAGTACTTC
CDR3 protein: CASSLTPAGGYEQYF

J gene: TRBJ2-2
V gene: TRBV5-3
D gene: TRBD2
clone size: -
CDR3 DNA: TGTGCCAGTCTCCCGCGGGAGAGGGGTCGGTACACCGGGGAGCTGTTTTTT
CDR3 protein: CASLPRERGRYTGELFF

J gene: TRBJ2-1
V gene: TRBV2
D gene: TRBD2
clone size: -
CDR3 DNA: TGTGCCAGCAGTGAAGTTACTAGCGGTTACAATGAGCAGTTCTTC
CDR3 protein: CASSEVTSGYNEQFF

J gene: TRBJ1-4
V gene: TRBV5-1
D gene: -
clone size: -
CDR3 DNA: TGCGCCAGCAGCTTGGCAGGGAGGGACGAAAAACTGTTTTTT
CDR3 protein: CASSLAGRDEKLFF

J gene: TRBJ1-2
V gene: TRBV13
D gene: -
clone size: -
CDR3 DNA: TGTGCCAGCAGCCGCAGGGGACCTTATGGCTACACCTTC
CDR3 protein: CASSRRGPYGYTF

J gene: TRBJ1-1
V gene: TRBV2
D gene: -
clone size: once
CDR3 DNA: TGTGCCAGCAGGGTTAGACAGACGAACACTGAAGCTTTCTTT
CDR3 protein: CASRVRQTNTEAFF

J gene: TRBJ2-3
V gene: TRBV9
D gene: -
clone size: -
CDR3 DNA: TGTGCCAGCAGCGTTAGCGCACTCACAGATACGCAGTATTTT
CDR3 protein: CASSVSALTDTQYF

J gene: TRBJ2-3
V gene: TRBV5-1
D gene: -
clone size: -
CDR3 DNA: TGCGCCAGCAGCTTGGAGGGAGGTTCTCGGGGGGATACGCAGTATTTT
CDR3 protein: CASSLEGGSRGDTQYF

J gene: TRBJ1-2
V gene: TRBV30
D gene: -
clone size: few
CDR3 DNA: TGTGCCTGGAGTAGAGACAGGCCTAGGGGCTACACCTTC
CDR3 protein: CAWSRDRPRGYTF

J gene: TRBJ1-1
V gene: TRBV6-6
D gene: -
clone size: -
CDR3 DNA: TGTGCCAGCAGAATACAGGGAGATAGCACTGAAGCTTTCTTT
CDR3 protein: CASRIQGDSTEAFF

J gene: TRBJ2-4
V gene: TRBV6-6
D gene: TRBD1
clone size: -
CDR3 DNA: TGTGCCAGCAGTTACTCGGGGACAGAAAACATTCAGTACTTC
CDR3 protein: CASSYSGTENIQYF

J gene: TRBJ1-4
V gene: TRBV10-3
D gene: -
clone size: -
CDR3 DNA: TGTGCCATCAGTGAGTTCCTTAACAGGGTGCCTAATGAAAAACTGTTTTTT
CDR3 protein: CAISEFLNRVPNEKLFF

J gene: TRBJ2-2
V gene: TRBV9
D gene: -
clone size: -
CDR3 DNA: TGTGCCAGCAGCACCCCAAGGGGAGGCACCGGGGAGCTGTTTTTT
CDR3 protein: CASSTPRGGTGELFF

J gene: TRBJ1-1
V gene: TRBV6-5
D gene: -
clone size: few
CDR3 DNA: TGTGCCAGCAGTTTGTCCCGGGTTTTGTACACTGAAGCTTTCTTT
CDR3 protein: CASSLSRVLYTEAFF

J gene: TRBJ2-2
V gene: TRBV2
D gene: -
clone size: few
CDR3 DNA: TGTGCCAGCAGGAGGGCCTCTCGTCCCGGGGAGCTGTTTTTT
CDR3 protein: CASRRASRPGELFF

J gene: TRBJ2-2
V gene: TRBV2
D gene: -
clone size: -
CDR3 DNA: TGTGCCAGCAGCTCGACAGATAACACCGGGGAGCTGTTTTTT
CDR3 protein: CASSSTDNTGELFF

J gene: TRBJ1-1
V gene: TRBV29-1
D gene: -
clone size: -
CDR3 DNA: TGCAGCGGGACAGTCCCTAATCCGATGAACACTGAAGCTTTCTTT
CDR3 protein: CSGTVPNPMNTEAFF

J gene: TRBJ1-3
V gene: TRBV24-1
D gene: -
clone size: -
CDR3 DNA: TGTGCCACCAAAGATAAGGCAGGCCTGAACTCTGGAAACACCATATATTTT
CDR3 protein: CATKDKAGLNSGNTIYF

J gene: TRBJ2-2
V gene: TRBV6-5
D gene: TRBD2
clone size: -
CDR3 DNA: TGTGCCAGCACGCAGCGGGAGGCCACCGGGGAGCTGTTTTTT
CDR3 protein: CASTQREATGELFF

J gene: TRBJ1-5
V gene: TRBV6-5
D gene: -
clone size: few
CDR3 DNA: TGTGCCAGCACCCTCTCGGGTAGCAATCAGCCCCAGCATTTT
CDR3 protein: CASTLSGSNQPQHF

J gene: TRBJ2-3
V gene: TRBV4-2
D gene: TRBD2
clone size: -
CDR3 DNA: TGTGCCAGCAGCCACCAGACTCCATCTAGCGGGAGCACTAATACGCAGTATTTT
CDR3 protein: CASSHQTPSSGSTNTQYF

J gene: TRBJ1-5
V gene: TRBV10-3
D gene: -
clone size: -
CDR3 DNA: TGTGCCATCAGTGATGGACAGCCTAAGGCGCAGCCCCAGCATTTT
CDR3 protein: CAISDGQPKAQPQHF

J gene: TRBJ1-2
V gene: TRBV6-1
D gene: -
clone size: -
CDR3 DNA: TGTGCCAGCAGTGAACTCCTTAACTATGGCTACACCTTC
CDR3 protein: CASSELLNYGYTF

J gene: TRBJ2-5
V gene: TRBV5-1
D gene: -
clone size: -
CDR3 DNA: TGCGCCAGCAGCTTTAAAGAGGTAGCGACCCAGTACTTC
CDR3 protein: CASSFKEVATQYF

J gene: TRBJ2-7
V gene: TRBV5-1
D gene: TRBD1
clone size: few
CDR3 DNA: TGCGCCAGCAGCTTGACCCCAGGGGGCTACGAGCAGTACTTC
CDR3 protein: CASSLTPGGYEQYF

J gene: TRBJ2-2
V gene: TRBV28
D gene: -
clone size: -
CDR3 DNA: TGTGCCAGCAGCTTGGTGGGGGGTCTTTTGAACACCGGGGAGCTGTTTTTT
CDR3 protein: CASSLVGGLLNTGELFF

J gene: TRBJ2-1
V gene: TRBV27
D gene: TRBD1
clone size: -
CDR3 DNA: TGTGCCAGCAGTGACAGGGTTTCCTACAATGAGCAGTTCTTC
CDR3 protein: CASSDRVSYNEQFF

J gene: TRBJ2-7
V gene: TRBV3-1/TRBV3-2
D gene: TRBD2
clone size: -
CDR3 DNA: TGTGCCAGCAGCCAATATCGACTAGCGGCCTCCTACGAGCAGTACTTC
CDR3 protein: CASSQYRLAASYEQYF

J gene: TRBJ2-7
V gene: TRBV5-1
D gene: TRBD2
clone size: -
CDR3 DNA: TGCGCCAGCAGCTTGGGCGGGAGCTTGGACGAGCAGTACTTC
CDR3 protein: CASSLGGSLDEQYF

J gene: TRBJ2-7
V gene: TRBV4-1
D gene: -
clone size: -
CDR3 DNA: TGCGCCAGCAGCCAGACTAGAGTCTCCTACGAGCAGTACTTC
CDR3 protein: CASSQTRVSYEQYF

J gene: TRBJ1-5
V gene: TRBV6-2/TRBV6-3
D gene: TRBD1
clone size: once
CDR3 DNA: TGTGCCAGCAGCCGCACGGGAAGGGGGCGCGGGCAGCCCCAGCATTTT
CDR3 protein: CASSRTGRGRGQPQHF

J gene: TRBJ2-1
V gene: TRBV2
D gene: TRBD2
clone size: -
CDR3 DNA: TGTGCCAGCAGCGAACTAGCGAACTCCTACAATGAGCAGTTCTTC
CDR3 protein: CASSELANSYNEQFF

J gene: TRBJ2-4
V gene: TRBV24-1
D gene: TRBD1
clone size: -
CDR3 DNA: TGTGCCACCAGTGATTCACCGGGACAGGGGGACATTCAGTACTTC
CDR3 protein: CATSDSPGQGDIQYF

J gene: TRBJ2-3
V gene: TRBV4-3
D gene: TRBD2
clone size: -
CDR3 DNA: TGCGCCAGCAGCCCATCCGGGACTAGCGTGACAGATACGCAGTATTTT
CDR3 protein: CASSPSGTSVTDTQYF

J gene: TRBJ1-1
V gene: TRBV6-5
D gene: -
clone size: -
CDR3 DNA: TGTGCCAGTAGCAGGGGCATGAACACTGAAGCTTTCTTT
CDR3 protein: CASSRGMNTEAFF

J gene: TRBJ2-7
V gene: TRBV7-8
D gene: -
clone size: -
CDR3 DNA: TGTGCCAGCAGCTTGGACAGTTCCTACGAGCAGTACTTC
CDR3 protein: CASSLDSSYEQYF

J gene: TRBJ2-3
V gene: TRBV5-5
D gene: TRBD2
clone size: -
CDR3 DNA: TGTGCCAGCAGCTTGCTTACTAGCGGATATACGCAGTATTTT
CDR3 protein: CASSLLTSGYTQYF

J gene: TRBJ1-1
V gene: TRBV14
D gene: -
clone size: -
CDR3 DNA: TGTGCCAGCAGCCAAGTCCGAGCAGGGCGAGACGGGGCTTTCTTT
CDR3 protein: CASSQVRAGRDGAFF

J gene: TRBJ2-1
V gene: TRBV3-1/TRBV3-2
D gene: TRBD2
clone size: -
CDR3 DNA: TGTGCCAGCAGCCAGGCCGGGACTAGCAGGGTCAATGAGCAGTTCTTC
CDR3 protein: CASSQAGTSRVNEQFF

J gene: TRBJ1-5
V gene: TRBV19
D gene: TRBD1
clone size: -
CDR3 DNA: TGTGCCAGTAGTATTCAGGACAGGGGACTACTCAATCAGCCCCAGCATTTT
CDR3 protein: CASSIQDRGLLNQPQHF

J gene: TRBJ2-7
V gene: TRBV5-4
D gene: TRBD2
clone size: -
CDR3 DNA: TGTGCCAGCAGCGTGGGCGTGGCGGGAGTTTCGTACGAGCAGTACTTC
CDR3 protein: CASSVGVAGVSYEQYF

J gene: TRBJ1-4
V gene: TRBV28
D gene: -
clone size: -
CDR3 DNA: TGTGCCAGCAGTTTCCCCCCCCCGCTTCAGGGTTCAGCTAATGAAAAACTGTTTTTT
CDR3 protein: CASSFPPPLQGSANEKLFF

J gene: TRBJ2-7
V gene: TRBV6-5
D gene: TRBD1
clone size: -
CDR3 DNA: TGTGCCAGCAGTTACTTTGCAGGGGGCTGGGGCGAGCAGTACTTC
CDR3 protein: CASSYFAGGWGEQYF

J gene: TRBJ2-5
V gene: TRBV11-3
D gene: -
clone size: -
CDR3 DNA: TGTGCCAGCAGCTTAGGTCTAGGGCAGACAGCCCAAGAGACCCAGTACTTC
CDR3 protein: CASSLGLGQTAQETQYF

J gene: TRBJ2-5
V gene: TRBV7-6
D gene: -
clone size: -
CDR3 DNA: TGTGCCAGCAGCTATTTGGGGCTCGGGGTGGAGGGGCGATGGGAGACCCAGTACTTC
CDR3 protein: CASSYLGLGVEGRWETQYF

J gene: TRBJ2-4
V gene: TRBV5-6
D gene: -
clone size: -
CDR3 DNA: TGTGCCAGCAGCTTGGCCGGAGGCCTGGGTGCCAAAAACATTCAGTACTTC
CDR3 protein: CASSLAGGLGAKNIQYF

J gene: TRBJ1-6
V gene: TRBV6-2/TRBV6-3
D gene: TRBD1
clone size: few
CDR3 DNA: TGTGCCAGCAGTTACCCCTCACAGGGGGCGAAATCACCCCTCCACTTT
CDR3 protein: CASSYPSQGAKSPLHF

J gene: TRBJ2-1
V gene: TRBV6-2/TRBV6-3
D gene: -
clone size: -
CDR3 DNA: TGTGCCAGCAGCGACGGCACCCTAGCGCTCATCAGGAATGAGCAGTTCTTC
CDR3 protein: CASSDGTLALIRNEQFF

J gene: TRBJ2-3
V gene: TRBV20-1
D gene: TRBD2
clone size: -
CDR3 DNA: TGCAGCGCGGGAGCAGTAGATACGCAGTATTTT
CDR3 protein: CSAGAVDTQYF

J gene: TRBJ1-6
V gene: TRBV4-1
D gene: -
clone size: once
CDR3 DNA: TGCGCCAGCAGCCAAGATCAAGGGGGACGGTATAATTCACCCCTCCACTTT
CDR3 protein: CASSQDQGGRYNSPLHF

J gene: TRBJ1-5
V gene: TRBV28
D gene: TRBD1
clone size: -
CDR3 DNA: TGTGCCAGCAGACCGACAGGGGGGCAGCCCCAGCATTTT
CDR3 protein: CASRPTGGQPQHF

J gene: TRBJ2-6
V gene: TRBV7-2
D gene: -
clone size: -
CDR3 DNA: TGTGCCAGCAGCCCCACGAGGACTGGGGCCAACGTCCTGACTTTC
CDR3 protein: CASSPTRTGANVLTF

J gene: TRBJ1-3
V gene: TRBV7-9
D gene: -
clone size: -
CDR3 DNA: TGTGCCAGCATTGGAGACGGGGTCTCTGGAAACACCATATATTTT
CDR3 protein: CASIGDGVSGNTIYF